This passage covers 15 T cell receptor beta chains from one sample sequenced in a study of shared clonotypes between healthy human individuals. The assay was immunoSEQ multiplex PCR, and TCRdb's table has in-frame clones only and misses some. The sample holds 2 million to 3 million clones; over 85% are singletons and the top ten take roughly 0.39%. What was sequenced was naive CD4+ T cells from PBMCs. Indicated subset: CD45RA+ positively selected. The receptors derive from a man aged 18 to 29 in good health. Some clones in this sample may be carry-over from other donors' samples.

The chain employs TRBV23-1 and TRBJ2-7, with a tentative D call TRBD1 (6 bases). TRBV23-1 is an open reading frame whose function is uncertain. The CDR3 sequence is 16 residues long. V was clipped by 2 bases and J by 7 bases, with 21 bases between them. The DNA of the CDR3 is TGCGCCAGCAGTCAACCGGGGCCAGGGGCTTGGGGAGAGCAGTACTTC. Its translation: CASSQPGPGAWGEQYF.

This clone was seen only once. The V and J genes are TRBV6-6 and TRBJ2-3, with TRBD1 matching over 9 bases. This CDR3 has 14 amino acids. Germline V lookup: CDR1 MNHNY, CDR2 SVGAGI (reference sequence). With 2 bases clipped from V and 6 bases from J, the junction kept 3 bases outside the gene matches. The CDR3 is CASSYSDRGDTQYF. CDR3 nucleotides: TGTGCCAGCAGTTACAGTGACAGGGGGGATACGCAGTATTTT.

The rearrangement links TRBV29-1 to TRBJ2-7; 9 positions agree with TRBD1. V trimming: 4 bases; J trimming: 2 bases; junction bases outside the gene matches: 3. CDR1 is SQVTM, CDR2 ANQGSEA, per germline. This CDR3 region has 13 residues. The CDR3 region has the DNA TGCAGCGTTGTCCGGACAGGGGCCTACGAGCAGTACTTC. This gives the protein CSVVRTGAYEQYF.

This chain uses TRBV6-1 with TRBJ2-7, with a weak D call TRBD2 (6 bases). V was pared by 2 bases and J by 6 bases, with 14 bases between. Germline CDR1 and CDR2: MNHNS and SASEGT. The CDR3 runs 14 residues. DNA of the CDR3: TGTGCCAGCAGTGAAACGGGTAGGAGGGGCGAGCAGTACTTC. It translates to CASSETGRRGEQYF.

The chain carries TRBV5-1 and TRBJ2-1; the D gene is possibly TRBD2 (5 bases). CDR1 and CDR2 from the germline V gene are SGHRS and YFSETQ. Deletions cut 3 bases from V and 2 bases from J, with 15 bases between. The CDR3 covers 16 residues. The CDR3: CASSSLSEKAYNEQFF. CDR3 in DNA: TGCGCCAGCAGCTCGCTTAGCGAGAAGGCCTACAATGAGCAGTTCTTC.

The V gene is TRBV6-6, the J gene TRBJ1-5; D is undetermined. This CDR3 contains 14 residues. V lost 7 bases and J lost 5, with 15 bases in between. The germline V gene has CDR1 MNHNY and CDR2 SVGAGI (reference sequence). DNA for the CDR3: TGTGCCAGCACCACGGACCCCCTCTATCAGCCCCAGCATTTT. Its protein is CASTTDPLYQPQHF.

This chain connects TRBV4-2 to TRBJ1-2, with D maybe TRBD1 (6 bases). The CDR3 has 12 residues. Germline V gene data show CDR1 as LGHNA and CDR2 as YNFKEQ. With 4 bases removed from V and 4 bases from J, the gap between germline ends came to 7 bases. In DNA, the CDR3 is TGTGCCAGCAGCCCGGACAGCTATGGCTACACCTTC. Translated, it gives CASSPDSYGYTF.

CDR3 in amino acids: CASSQAGDSPLHF. CDR3 coding DNA: TGTGCCAGCTCACAGGCGGGCGATTCACCCCTCCACTTT. The J gene is TRBJ1-6, the V gene TRBV18; D call uncertain. Trimming left V 4 bases short and J 8 bases short, with 9 bases between. The CDR3 contains 13 residues. The V gene's germline CDR1 is KGHSH and CDR2 LQKENI.

This clone was counted a single time. A far larger clone is just one base off, so this is likely a read error. CDR3 loop: CASSLGQGQETQYF. CDR3 nucleotides: TGTGCCAGCAGCTTGGGACAGGGGCAAGAGACCCAGTACTTC. This chain links TRBV7-6 with TRBJ2-5; 10 bases are shared with TRBD1. Germline V gene sequence: CDR1 SGHVS, CDR2 FNYEAQ. The V gene end was trimmed by 3 bases and the J gene end by 2 bases; junction bases not matched to a gene: 0. The CDR3 extends over 14 amino acids.

The chain employs TRBV27 and TRBJ2-7; D uncertain. The CDR3 totals 14 residues. The V gene lost 8 bases and the J gene lost 4 bases, with 18 bases spanning the gap. Germline V gene data show CDR1 as MNHEY and CDR2 as SMNVEV (reference sequence). CDR3 sequence reads: CASSVHRQEYEQYF. CDR3 nucleotides: TGTGCCAGCTCGGTACACCGGCAGGAGTACGAGCAGTACTTC.

This chain connects TRBV7-9 to TRBJ1-1; no clear D. The CDR3 is made up of 15 amino acids. Trimming took off 1 base at V and 1 base at J, with 10 bases between the two ends. CDR1 is SEHNR and CDR2 is FQNEAQ in the germline V gene (reference sequence). The CDR3: CASSLGYSKNTEAFF. CDR3 bases: TGTGCCAGCAGCTTAGGGTACTCGAAGAACACTGAAGCTTTCTTT.

The chain joins TRBV7-3 to TRBJ1-2; D is uncertain. This CDR3 is 13 amino acids long. Trimming removed 0 bases at V and 5 bases at J, with 7 bases between. The germline V gene encodes CDR1 SGHTA and CDR2 FQGTGA. CDR3 sequence: CASSLTGLYGYTF. In DNA form, the CDR3 reads TGTGCCAGCAGCTTAACGGGGTTGTATGGCTACACCTTC.

This chain uses TRBV6-5 with TRBJ1-5; the D is unclear. V lost 2 bases and J 3 bases, leaving 8 bases between the germline ends. The CDR3 spans 14 residues. In germline, CDR1 is MNHEY, CDR2 SVGAGI. The CDR3 DNA reads as TGTGCCAGCAGTTACATCCAGTCCAATCAGCCCCAGCATTTT. Its protein product is CASSYIQSNQPQHF.

The rearrangement links TRBV7-8 to TRBJ2-1; D might be TRBD1 (6 bases). Germline V gene sequence: CDR1 SGHVS, CDR2 FQNEAQ. The ends were cut back, 5 bases at V and 0 bases at J, with 23 bases in the middle. The CDR3 has 19 residues. CDR3 loop: CASSQRGQGSRSSYNEQFF. The CDR3, as DNA: TGTGCCAGCAGCCAAAGGGGTCAGGGGTCGAGGAGCTCCTACAATGAGCAGTTCTTC.

V and J are TRBV5-1 and TRBJ2-1; tentative D call: TRBD2 (5 bases). Germline CDR1 SGHRS, CDR2 YFSETQ. The CDR3 consists of 15 residues. V was cut by 5 bases and J by 7 bases, with 19 bases left in between. The CDR3 here is CASRQEPGSENEQFF. The CDR3 DNA is TGCGCCAGCAGACAAGAACCGGGTAGCGAGAATGAGCAGTTCTTC.